Listed below are T cell receptor beta chains from one sample, sequenced in a study of blood T cell repertoires in COVID-19. The repertoire was sequenced with immunoSEQ multiplex PCR; TCRdb's copy has only in-frame clones and lacks some. The table lists about 300,000 clones, about nine tenths of them singletons, with over 2.5% in the top ten. The source material was PBMCs or T cells enriched from blood (not recorded which). The source is a woman aged 18-29 years who had recovered from COVID-19. Each CDR3 is given with its conserved first and last residue. Each record gives: J gene, V gene, D gene, clone size, CDR3 DNA, CDR3 protein. The D gene is left open where the match is weak. Clone size is not always given. Where it is, it says once, few, many or a class for expanded clones.

J: TRBJ1-2; V: TRBV28; D: NA; size: NA; DNA: TGTGCCAGCAGACCGGACAGTGACTATGGCTACACCTTC; CDR3: CASRPDSDYGYTF
J: TRBJ1-2; V: TRBV6-5; D: NA; size: NA; DNA: TGTGCCAGCAGTACCGGGACATACTATGGCTACACCTTC; CDR3: CASSTGTYYGYTF
J: TRBJ2-1; V: TRBV24-1; D: TRBD2; size: NA; DNA: TGTGCCACCAGTGACCCCAACACTAGCGCCTGGGGACACAATGAGCAGTTCTTC; CDR3: CATSDPNTSAWGHNEQFF
J: TRBJ1-6; V: TRBV5-1; D: NA; size: NA; DNA: TGCGCCAGCAGCAAGGAGCTTGGTTCACCCCTCCACTTT; CDR3: CASSKELGSPLHF
J: TRBJ2-7; V: TRBV7-8; D: NA; size: NA; DNA: TGTGCCAGCAGCCCCGGGGGGCCCGAGCAGTACTTC; CDR3: CASSPGGPEQYF
J: TRBJ2-5; V: TRBV7-7; D: TRBD2; size: NA; DNA: TGTGCCAGCAGCTTAGTCCTAGCGGGAGTAGCCGGGGAGACCCAGTACTTC; CDR3: CASSLVLAGVAGETQYF
J: TRBJ2-7; V: TRBV13; D: TRBD2; size: NA; DNA: TGTGCCAGCAGCTTAGGGACTAGCGGGAGACCTCCGTACTTC; CDR3: CASSLGTSGRPPYF
J: TRBJ1-1; V: TRBV30; D: NA; size: NA; DNA: TGTGCCTGGATAGTGAACACTGAAGCTTTCTTT; CDR3: CAWIVNTEAFF
J: TRBJ2-7; V: TRBV7-9; D: TRBD1; size: many; DNA: TGTGCCAGCAGCTTCTCCGGGACAGACCTCGAGCAGTACTTC; CDR3: CASSFSGTDLEQYF
J: TRBJ2-1; V: TRBV6-5; D: NA; size: NA; DNA: TGTGCCAGCAGTTATGGATCGGGGAATGAGCAGTTCTTC; CDR3: CASSYGSGNEQFF
J: TRBJ2-7; V: TRBV11-3; D: NA; size: NA; DNA: TGTGCCAGCAGCTTAGAAGAGGGAACCTACGAGCAGTACTTC; CDR3: CASSLEEGTYEQYF
J: TRBJ2-5; V: TRBV11-3; D: NA; size: NA; DNA: TGTGCCAGCAGCTTAACAGGGGGAGGGAAAGAGACCCAGTACTTC; CDR3: CASSLTGGGKETQYF
J: TRBJ1-5; V: TRBV19; D: NA; size: NA; DNA: TGTGCCAGTAGCCCACTTGGAGTTAGCAATCAGCCCCAGCATTTT; CDR3: CASSPLGVSNQPQHF
J: TRBJ1-3; V: TRBV28; D: TRBD1; size: NA; DNA: TGTGCCAGCAGTTTGACAGGGAGAGCTGGAAACACCATATATTTT; CDR3: CASSLTGRAGNTIYF
J: TRBJ2-3; V: TRBV3-1/TRBV3-2; D: TRBD2; size: once; DNA: TGTGCCAGCAGCCAAGATATCGGGCTAGCGGCCGGGGCAGATACGCAGTATTTT; CDR3: CASSQDIGLAAGADTQYF
J: TRBJ2-5; V: TRBV6-5; D: TRBD2; size: NA; DNA: TGTGCCAGCAGTTACCCCGGGACTAGCGGCCAAGAGACCCAGTACTTC; CDR3: CASSYPGTSGQETQYF
J: TRBJ1-1; V: TRBV10-1; D: NA; size: NA; DNA: TGCGCCAGCAGTGTGAACAGAAACACTGAAGCTTTCTTT; CDR3: CASSVNRNTEAFF
J: TRBJ2-1; V: TRBV10-1; D: NA; size: NA; DNA: TGCGCCAGCAGTGGCGGGGTGAACAATGAGCAGTTCTTC; CDR3: CASSGGVNNEQFF
J: TRBJ1-5; V: TRBV28; D: NA; size: once; DNA: TGTGCCAGCAGTTCCATAGACCGGGACAATCAGCCCCAGCATTTT; CDR3: CASSSIDRDNQPQHF
J: TRBJ1-2; V: TRBV6-6; D: NA; size: NA; DNA: TGTGCCAGCAGTTACAGCCGGGACACTAAAAACTATGGCTACACCTTC; CDR3: CASSYSRDTKNYGYTF
J: TRBJ2-1; V: TRBV4-1; D: NA; size: NA; DNA: TGCGCCAGCAGCTCGGTTAGCTCCTACAATGAGCAGTTCTTC; CDR3: CASSSVSSYNEQFF
J: TRBJ2-6; V: TRBV29-1; D: NA; size: NA; DNA: TGCAGCGTTGAAGAATGGCAGGGCGGGGCCAACGTCCTGACTTTC; CDR3: CSVEEWQGGANVLTF
J: TRBJ2-3; V: TRBV18; D: NA; size: NA; DNA: TGTGCCAGCTCACCGGGGCCAGGCACCACAGATACGCAGTATTTT; CDR3: CASSPGPGTTDTQYF
J: TRBJ1-1; V: TRBV12-5; D: NA; size: many; DNA: TGTGCTAGTGGTTTGGTGCCGGGCACTGAAGCTTTCTTT; CDR3: CASGLVPGTEAFF
J: TRBJ1-1; V: TRBV29-1; D: NA; size: NA; DNA: TGCAGCGTTGGCGGGGCCTTGAACACTGAAGCTTTCTTT; CDR3: CSVGGALNTEAFF
J: TRBJ2-7; V: TRBV5-4; D: TRBD1; size: NA; DNA: TGTGCCAGCAGCCTAGGGACAGGCTACGAGCAGTACTTC; CDR3: CASSLGTGYEQYF
J: TRBJ1-1; V: TRBV5-1; D: TRBD1; size: NA; DNA: TGCGCCAGCAGCTTTAGACAGGGGGAAGCTTTCTTT; CDR3: CASSFRQGEAFF
J: TRBJ1-1; V: TRBV2; D: TRBD1; size: NA; DNA: TGTGCCAGCAGTGGAGTTGCAGGGGGCACTGAAGCTTTCTTT; CDR3: CASSGVAGGTEAFF
J: TRBJ1-4; V: TRBV20-1; D: NA; size: NA; DNA: TGCAGTGCTAGCAGGGATGAAAAACTGTTTTTT; CDR3: CSASRDEKLFF
J: TRBJ1-3; V: TRBV20-1; D: NA; size: NA; DNA: TGCAGTGCTAGTCGCCCTGGGAGGATAGGAAACACCATATATTTT; CDR3: CSASRPGRIGNTIYF
J: TRBJ1-1; V: TRBV7-9; D: TRBD1; size: NA; DNA: TGTGCCAGCAACAGACTCGGGACAGGGGTGAACACTGAAGCTTTCTTT; CDR3: CASNRLGTGVNTEAFF
J: TRBJ2-7; V: TRBV4-3; D: TRBD2; size: NA; DNA: TGCGCCAGCAGCCAAGATCTGGCCAGCGGGGGGGCCTACGAGCAGTACTTC; CDR3: CASSQDLASGGAYEQYF
J: TRBJ1-1; V: TRBV7-2; D: NA; size: NA; DNA: TGTGCCAGCAGCCACCAGGGTCAGAACACTGAAGCTTTCTTT; CDR3: CASSHQGQNTEAFF
J: TRBJ2-1; V: TRBV10-3; D: TRBD2; size: NA; DNA: TGTGCCATCAGAACCGGGACTAGCACCGACAATGAGCAGTTCTTC; CDR3: CAIRTGTSTDNEQFF
J: TRBJ1-5; V: TRBV7-9; D: NA; size: NA; DNA: TGTGCCAGCAGCTTACTGACAGAAAATCAGCCCCAGCATTTT; CDR3: CASSLLTENQPQHF
J: TRBJ2-5; V: TRBV4-3; D: TRBD2; size: NA; DNA: TGCGCCAGCAGCCAAGAACAGCGGGGGCCCGGTGAGACCCAGTACTTC; CDR3: CASSQEQRGPGETQYF
J: TRBJ2-5; V: TRBV14; D: NA; size: NA; DNA: TGTGCCAGCAGCCAAATACGGGGGGCTTTAGAGACCCAGTACTTC; CDR3: CASSQIRGALETQYF
J: TRBJ2-5; V: TRBV9; D: NA; size: NA; DNA: TGTGCCAGCAGCGTATGGGAGAGGTCTACCCAAGAGACCCAGTACTTC; CDR3: CASSVWERSTQETQYF
J: TRBJ2-7; V: TRBV2; D: NA; size: NA; DNA: TGTGCCAGCGGGGGCCATGAGCAGTACTTC; CDR3: CASGGHEQYF
J: TRBJ2-7; V: TRBV27; D: NA; size: NA; DNA: TGTGCCAGCAGCCCCTGGGGCACCGACGCACCCTACGAGCAGTACTTC; CDR3: CASSPWGTDAPYEQYF
J: TRBJ2-7; V: TRBV12-3/TRBV12-4; D: NA; size: NA; DNA: TGTGCCAGCCGGGAGTTAGCGCACGAGCAGTACTTC; CDR3: CASRELAHEQYF
J: TRBJ1-5; V: TRBV19; D: NA; size: NA; DNA: TGTGCCAGTAGAAGACAGGCCACTTCAAATCAGCCCCAGCATTTT; CDR3: CASRRQATSNQPQHF
J: TRBJ2-7; V: TRBV28; D: TRBD2; size: NA; DNA: TGTGCCAGCACTAGGACTAGCGGAGCCTACGAGCAGTACTTC; CDR3: CASTRTSGAYEQYF
J: TRBJ2-7; V: TRBV3-1/TRBV3-2; D: NA; size: NA; DNA: TGTGCCAGCAGCCAAAGCACCGGGACTGGCTCCTACGAGCAGTACTTC; CDR3: CASSQSTGTGSYEQYF
J: TRBJ2-5; V: TRBV5-1; D: TRBD2; size: NA; DNA: TGCGCCAGCAGCTTGGCGGGGGGGCCAAGAGAGACCCAGTACTTC; CDR3: CASSLAGGPRETQYF
J: TRBJ2-2; V: TRBV2; D: NA; size: NA; DNA: TGTGCCAGCAGTGGACCGCCGGGCACCGGGGAGCTGTTTTTT; CDR3: CASSGPPGTGELFF
J: TRBJ1-5; V: TRBV27; D: TRBD1; size: NA; DNA: TGTGCCAGCAGGGGGACAGGGCTTCAGCCCCAGCATTTT; CDR3: CASRGTGLQPQHF
J: TRBJ2-1; V: TRBV30; D: NA; size: NA; DNA: TGTGCCTGGTACAGGGTTAGTGAGCAGTTCTTC; CDR3: CAWYRVSEQFF
J: TRBJ1-2; V: TRBV12-3/TRBV12-4; D: TRBD1; size: few; DNA: TGTGCCAGCAAACCCGACAGGGGGCGAGGCTACACCTTC; CDR3: CASKPDRGRGYTF
J: TRBJ2-7; V: TRBV11-1; D: NA; size: NA; DNA: TGTGCCAGCAGCTTTCTTGGGGGGAGCTCCTACGAGCAGTACTTC; CDR3: CASSFLGGSSYEQYF
J: TRBJ2-7; V: TRBV14; D: TRBD2; size: NA; DNA: TGTGCCAGCAGCCAAGAAATTCCTTCCGGACTAGCGGGAGTTTTGAGCTCCTACGAGCAGTACTTC; CDR3: CASSQEIPSGLAGVLSSYEQYF
J: TRBJ2-1; V: TRBV4-3; D: TRBD2; size: NA; DNA: TGCGCCAGCAGCCAAGCTAGCGGGGGATGGCGGCAGTTCTTC; CDR3: CASSQASGGWRQFF
J: TRBJ2-7; V: TRBV30; D: TRBD1; size: NA; DNA: TGTGCCTGGACCAGAGCCCTCTCGGGACAGTTATACGAGCAGTACTTC; CDR3: CAWTRALSGQLYEQYF
J: TRBJ1-5; V: TRBV28; D: NA; size: NA; DNA: TGTGCCAGCAGTCCCCTTCGGGCAGGGGCTCAGCCCCAGCATTTT; CDR3: CASSPLRAGAQPQHF
J: TRBJ1-2; V: TRBV2; D: NA; size: NA; DNA: TGTGCCAGCACTCTCCGAGGGAACAGGGATGCCTATGGCTACACCTTC; CDR3: CASTLRGNRDAYGYTF
J: TRBJ1-1; V: TRBV7-6; D: NA; size: NA; DNA: TGTGCCAGCAGCTTAGCGTGGCAGGCGAACACTGAAGCTTTCTTT; CDR3: CASSLAWQANTEAFF
J: TRBJ2-1; V: TRBV5-1; D: NA; size: NA; DNA: TGCGCCAGCAGCTTGGAGGCGGTCAGCCCCTACAATGAGCAGTTCTTC; CDR3: CASSLEAVSPYNEQFF